The 30 T cell receptor beta chains in this list originate from one sample, sequenced in a study of STAT5B mutations in CD4+ large granular lymphocyte leukemia. The repertoire was sequenced with immunoSEQ multiplex PCR; TCRdb's copy has only in-frame clones and lacks some. Of tens of thousands of clones in the sample, around 81% were seen once. The specimen was CD4+ T cells from blood buffy coats. These TCRs come from a human donor in good health.

The gene calls are TRBV18 and TRBJ2-5; perhaps TRBD1 as D (5 bases). Germline CDR1 KGHSH, CDR2 LQKENI. CDR3 length: 14 amino acids. Trimming pared 3 bases from V and 2 bases from J, leaving 10 bases between. The CDR3 protein is CASSPRTSQETQYF. The CDR3 region has the DNA TGTGCCAGCTCACCGAGGACATCTCAAGAGACCCAGTACTTC. The complete variable domain, with remaining parts taken from reference TRBV18 and TRBJ2-5, reads NAGVMQNPRHLVRRRGQEARLRCSPMKGHSHVYWYRQLPEEGLKFMVYLQKENIIDESGMPKERFSAEFPKEGPSILRIQQVVRGDSAAYFCASSPRTSQETQYFGPGTRLLVL.

The V call is TRBV11-3, the J call TRBJ2-1; 7 bases line up with TRBD2. CDR3 length equals 15 residues. CDR1 is SGHNT and CDR2 is YENEEA in the germline V gene. J was trimmed by 6 bases and V by 5 bases; bases with no gene match: 10. The CDR3 region has the DNA TGTGCCAGCAGCCGGACGGCGGGAGCGCCCAATGAGCAGTTCTTC. Translation: CASSRTAGAPNEQFF.

The rearrangement joins TRBV29-1 to TRBJ2-2; weak D call: TRBD1 (5 bases). V was trimmed by 2 bases and J by 1 base, leaving 8 bases between them. Per the germline V gene, CDR1 is SQVTM and CDR2 is ANQGSEA. The CDR3 runs 14 residues. CDR3 loop: CSVELQENTGELFF. In nucleotides, the CDR3 is TGCAGCGTTGAATTACAGGAGAACACCGGGGAGCTGTTTTTT.

This chain joins TRBV5-1 and TRBJ1-5; D is undetermined. From germline, CDR1 is SGHRS and CDR2 YFSETQ. The CDR3 sequence is 14 residues long. The V and J ends lost 5 bases and 1 base respectively, with 10 bases between them. Written as DNA, the CDR3 is TGCGCCAGCAGAGAAGGATTAAGCAATCAGCCCCAGCATTTT. This translates into CASREGLSNQPQHF.

CDR3 DNA: TGCGCCAGCAGCCTCCTAGGAAGGGAAGAGACCCAGTACTTC. It yields the protein CASSLLGREETQYF. The V call is TRBV5-1, the J call TRBJ2-5; D remains unclear. The CDR3 consists of 14 residues. CDR1 and CDR2 from the germline V gene are SGHRS and YFSETQ. V was shortened by 4 bases and J by 3 bases, with 13 bases between the two germline ends.

This rearrangement joins TRBV19 to TRBJ1-2; 8 nucleotides line up with TRBD1. Germline V lookup: CDR1 LNHDA, CDR2 SQIVND (reference sequence). V shed 7 bases and J 4 bases; nucleotides not matched to a gene: 2. This CDR3 contains 12 residues. CDR3 DNA: TGTGCCAGTACCGACAGGGGCTATGGCTACACCTTC. Residues: CASTDRGYGYTF.

This clone was seen only once. The chain is built from TRBV29-1 and TRBJ2-5; D remains unclear. This CDR3 has 12 residues. Germline CDR1 and CDR2: SQVTM and ANQGSEA. V was cut by 7 bases and J by 5 bases, with 14 bases left in between. CDR3 loop: CSATDSGETQYF. The DNA for the CDR3 is TGCAGCGCAACCGACTCTGGGGAGACCCAGTACTTC.

This clone has only a few counts. J is TRBJ2-3 and V is TRBV7-9; 13 positions agree with TRBD2. V lost 5 bases, J lost 5 bases, and 7 bases stayed unmatched. The CDR3 is made up of 16 amino acids. Germline loops: CDR1 SEHNR, CDR2 FQNEAQ (reference sequence). This CDR3 is CASSATSGRAGDTQYF. CDR3 DNA: TGTGCCAGCAGCGCAACTAGCGGGAGGGCCGGAGATACGCAGTATTTT.

This clone was counted a single time. The chain has TRBV4-2 and TRBJ2-1; 13 positions match TRBD2. Germline V gene data show CDR1 as LGHNA and CDR2 as YNFKEQ. The CDR3 is 16 amino acids. V gave up 2 bases and J gave up 7 bases; unmatched junction bases: 5. Here the CDR3 reads CASSQFGTSGTNEQFF. DNA of the CDR3: TGTGCCAGCAGCCAATTCGGGACTAGCGGGACGAATGAGCAGTTCTTC.

The rearrangement joins TRBV14 to TRBJ2-3, with a weak D call TRBD2 (5 bases). The CDR3 is 16 residues long. Germline V CDR1 and CDR2: SGHDN, FVKESK. Between the trimmed V and J ends, which lost 1 base and 2 bases, there was a span of 13 bases. This CDR3 is CASSQVTGMHTDTQYF. DNA for the CDR3: TGTGCCAGCAGCCAAGTGACGGGGATGCACACAGATACGCAGTATTTT.

In DNA form, the CDR3 reads TGTGCCAGCAGCGGCGGGAGGGCCCCCTACAATGAGCAGTTCTTC. This translates into CASSGGRAPYNEQFF. This sequence joins TRBV7-9 and TRBJ2-1; 9 bases align to TRBD2. This CDR3 has 15 residues. Germline values: CDR1 SEHNR, CDR2 FQNEAQ (reference sequence). With V trimmed by 5 bases and J by 2 bases, 4 bases remained unmatched.

The chain is built from TRBV7-2 and TRBJ2-7; D gene ambiguous. Trimming left V 5 bases short and J 2 bases short, with 16 bases between. The germline CDR1 and CDR2 sequences are SGHTA and FQGNSA. CDR3 size: 15 residues. The CDR3 sequence is CASSPSQDAAYEQYF. CDR3 in DNA: TGTGCCAGCAGCCCGTCCCAGGACGCTGCCTACGAGCAGTACTTC.

Notes on this clone: An end of the junction does not agree with germline; a read error may underlie this. The chain couples TRBV7-2 to TRBJ2-7; 10 nucleotides line up with TRBD2. The CDR3 contains 15 residues. Germline V gene sequence: CDR1 SGHTA, CDR2 FQGNSA. CDR3 nucleotide sequence: TGTGCCAGCAGCCTAGCGGGGGAAAGCTCCTACGAGCAGTACTTC. Translated, it gives CASSLAGESSYEQYF.

The chain has TRBV6-1 and TRBJ1-4; D not certain. From germline, CDR1 is MNHNS and CDR2 SASEGT. The length of the CDR3 is 13 residues. V lost 5 bases, J lost 5 bases, and 9 bases lay in between. CDR3 coding DNA: TGTGCCAGCAGTATGAACGGCAATGAAAAACTGTTTTTT. It is translated as CASSMNGNEKLFF.

Here the CDR3 reads CASSSEFTEAFF. CDR3 DNA sequence: TGTGCCAGCAGCTCGGAGTTTACTGAAGCTTTCTTT. This rearrangement joins TRBV6-5 to TRBJ1-1; D is unresolved. Trimming removed 6 bases from V and 5 bases from J, with 10 bases in between. CDR3 length: 12 amino acids. Germline lookup yields CDR1 MNHEY and CDR2 SVGAGI.

This clone was picked up a small number of times. This CDR3 is CASSLEPGSGGYTF. DNA for the CDR3: TGTGCCAGCAGCTTGGAGCCAGGGTCAGGTGGCTACACCTTC. The rearrangement joins TRBV5-5 to TRBJ1-2; perhaps TRBD1 as D (5 bases). V shed 0 bases and J shed 7 bases, with 13 bases lying between them. CDR1 SGHKS and CDR2 YYEKEE come from the germline V gene (reference sequence). The CDR3 has 14 residues.

The chain links TRBV6-5 to TRBJ2-7; D call uncertain. The CDR3 has 11 residues. Germline V CDR1 and CDR2: MNHEY, SVGAGI. Trimming removed 2 bases from V and 3 bases from J, with 2 bases in between. The DNA of the CDR3 is TGTGCCAGCAGTTACAACTACGAGCAGTACTTC. Amino acids: CASSYNYEQYF.

The rearrangement joins TRBV5-6 to TRBJ2-1; 11 nucleotides align to TRBD2. The CDR3 is made up of 15 amino acids. J lost 5 bases, V lost 3 bases, and 4 bases had no gene match. The germline V gene has CDR1 SGHDT and CDR2 YYEEEE. CDR3 nucleotides: TGTGCCAGCAGCTATACTAGCGGGAGCAACAATGAGCAGTTCTTC. It specifies CASSYTSGSNNEQFF.

The rearrangement uses TRBV5-6 and TRBJ2-5, with D perhaps TRBD2 (5 bases). Trimming took 0 bases from V and 9 from J, leaving 18 bases between them. Germline loops: CDR1 SGHDT, CDR2 YYEEEE. CDR3 length: 15 amino acids. CDR3 sequence: CASSLEGRGVGSQYF. The CDR3 DNA follows: TGTGCCAGCAGCTTGGAGGGCCGGGGTGTCGGGTCCCAGTACTTC.

The chain recombines TRBV18 with TRBJ2-1, with 9 positions matching TRBD2. Germline-derived CDR1 and CDR2 are KGHSH and LQKENI. V shed 6 bases and J 3 bases; nucleotides not matched to a gene: 6. The CDR3 spans 15 residues. This CDR3 reads CASSLTSGLYNEQFF. In DNA, the CDR3 is TGTGCCAGCTCGCTGACTAGCGGCCTCTACAATGAGCAGTTCTTC.

This clone was recorded only once. V usage is TRBV7-9 and J usage is TRBJ2-2; either TRBD1 or TRBD2 may supply D (6 bases each). Germline V lookup: CDR1 SEHNR, CDR2 FQNEAQ (reference sequence). Deletions cut 5 bases from V and 5 bases from J, with 12 bases between. The CDR3 contains 14 residues. The DNA of the CDR3 is TGTGCCAGCAGCCGGCAGGGGAGGACCGGGGAGCTGTTTTTT. Its protein product is CASSRQGRTGELFF.

The chain links TRBV18 to TRBJ2-5; D is ambiguous. Trimming left V 0 bases short and J 3 bases short, with 5 bases between. In germline, CDR1 is KGHSH, CDR2 LQKENI. This CDR3 is built from 13 residues. This chain's CDR3 is CASSPPGEETQYF. The CDR3 coding sequence is TGTGCCAGCTCACCACCTGGGGAAGAGACCCAGTACTTC.

This rearrangement joins TRBV6-5 to TRBJ1-6; weak D call: TRBD1 (5 bases). V lost 5 bases to trimming and J lost 8 bases, with 16 bases between them. Germline CDR1 is MNHEY and CDR2 is SVGAGI. This CDR3 comprises 15 residues. The CDR3 coding sequence is TGTGCCAGCAGTAGAACGGGGACCGGGCATTCACCCCTCCACTTT. Translated: CASSRTGTGHSPLHF.

There are a few counts of this clone. The chain combines TRBV10-1 with TRBJ2-7; TRBD1 is a possible D gene (5 bases). CDR3 length equals 15 residues. The V gene's germline CDR1 is WNHNN and CDR2 SYGVQD (reference sequence). V lost 2 bases and J 4 bases, leaving 15 bases between the germline ends. In nucleotides, the CDR3 is TGCGCCAGCAGTGAGGTTGGGGCAGGGCTATACGAGCAGTACTTC. Translation gives CASSEVGAGLYEQYF.

This clone has more than one count but fewer than ten. This chain joins TRBV7-9 and TRBJ2-5; D gene ambiguous. Trimming left V 1 base short and J 1 base short, with 7 bases between. Germline values: CDR1 SEHNR, CDR2 FQNEAQ (reference sequence). CDR3 length equals 14 residues. The chain's CDR3 is CASSLENFQETQYF. The DNA of the CDR3 is TGTGCCAGCAGCTTAGAGAACTTCCAAGAGACCCAGTACTTC. Complete variable domain (other parts from reference TRBV7-9 and TRBJ2-5): DTGVSQNPRHKITKRGQNVTFRCDPISEHNRLYWYRQTLGQGPEFLTYFQNEAQLEKSRLLSDRFSAERPKGSFSTLEIQRTEQGDSAMYLCASSLENFQETQYFGPGTRLLVL.

This chain connects TRBV10-3 to TRBJ1-1; 8 nucleotides align to TRBD1. After removal of 6 bases from V and 1 base from J, the junction contained 4 bases not matched to a gene. The CDR3 loop spans 14 amino acids. Germline V lookup: CDR1 ENHRY, CDR2 SYGVKD. As DNA, the CDR3 is TGTGCCATCAGAGGACAGGGAGGGAACACTGAAGCTTTCTTT. Protein sequence: CAIRGQGGNTEAFF.

This sequence joins TRBV5-4 and TRBJ2-7, with 8 bases identical to TRBD2. The germline CDR1 and CDR2 sequences are SGHNT and YYREEE (reference sequence). The CDR3 is made up of 16 amino acids. Trimming removed 4 bases from V and 6 bases from J; junction bases left unmatched: 15. CDR3 amino acids: CASSGNGASGLGEQYF. CDR3 DNA sequence: TGTGCCAGCAGCGGAAACGGGGCTAGCGGGTTAGGCGAGCAGTACTTC.

V and J are TRBV18 and TRBJ2-5; 8 nucleotides align to TRBD1. V shed 6 bases and J 3 bases; nucleotides not matched to a gene: 6. The CDR3 runs to 14 residues. Germline V gives CDR1 KGHSH, CDR2 LQKENI. This CDR3 reads CASSRGQGEETQYF. DNA of the CDR3: TGTGCCAGCTCGCGCGGACAGGGCGAAGAGACCCAGTACTTC.

This chain links TRBV27 with TRBJ1-2, with TRBD1 matching 12 bases. CDR3 size: 16 residues. The junction had 6 bases not matched to a gene; V was cut back by 0 bases and J by 7 bases. Germline V CDR1 and CDR2: MNHEY, SMNVEV (reference sequence). The CDR3 DNA reads as TGTGCCAGCAGTTTATCGCAGGGACAGGGGGCATTTGGCTACACCTTC. This translates into CASSLSQGQGAFGYTF.

V is TRBV28 and J is TRBJ1-2; 8 bases fit TRBD1. The J segment lost 2 bases and the V segment lost 4 bases, leaving 3 bases of the junction unmatched. CDR3 size: 14 residues. Germline assignment: CDR1 MDHEN and CDR2 SYDVKM. The CDR3 DNA follows: TGTGCCAGCAGTTCCGGGACAGGAAACTATGGCTACACCTTC. This sequence encodes CASSSGTGNYGYTF.